This T cell receptor (beta chain) was profiled in a study of sequential checkpoint blockade in melanoma. Study context: Both treatment sequences were followed by maintenance nivolumab.

Libraries were prepared by immunoSEQ multiplex PCR; TCRdb keeps only in-frame clonotypes and omits some of them. The sample contains about 9,900 clones, 59% of which appear only once. The CDR3 totals 14 residues. Germline V gene data show CDR1 as SGHRS and CDR2 as YFSETQ. V was trimmed by 0 bases and J by 1 base, leaving 8 bases between them. As to treatment: randomized to nivolumab then ipilimumab (arm A) or the reverse (arm B). Patients had received no earlier DNA-damaging chemotherapy. From thawed PBMCs, live CD3+CD8+ cells negative for CD19 and CD56 were sorted. The specimen comprised CD8+ T cells sorted from blood (inferred from file names), sampled from a patient given nivolumab and ipilimumab in sequence. The chain links TRBV5-1 to TRBJ2-7; D might be TRBD2 (6 bases). The clonotype originates from a human donor with melanoma. CDR3 nucleotides: TGCGCCAGCAGCTTGGCGGGGGTGTCCTACGAGCAGTACTTC. Encoded protein: CASSLAGVSYEQYF.